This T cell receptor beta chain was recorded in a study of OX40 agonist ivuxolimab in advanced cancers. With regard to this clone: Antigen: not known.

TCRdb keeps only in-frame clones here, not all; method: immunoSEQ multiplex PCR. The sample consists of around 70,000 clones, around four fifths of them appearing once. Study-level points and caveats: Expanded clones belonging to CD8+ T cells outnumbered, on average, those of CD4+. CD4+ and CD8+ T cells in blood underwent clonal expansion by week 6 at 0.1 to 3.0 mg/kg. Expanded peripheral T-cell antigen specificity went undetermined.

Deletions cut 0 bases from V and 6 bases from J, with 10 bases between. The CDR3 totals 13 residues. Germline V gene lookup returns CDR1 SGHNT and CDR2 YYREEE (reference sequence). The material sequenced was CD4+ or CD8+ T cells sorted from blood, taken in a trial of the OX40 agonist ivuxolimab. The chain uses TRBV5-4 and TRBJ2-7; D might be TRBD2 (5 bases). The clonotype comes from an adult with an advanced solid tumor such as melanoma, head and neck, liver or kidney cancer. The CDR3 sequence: CASSLATGSEQYV. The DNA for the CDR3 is TGTGCCAGCAGCTTGGCGACGGGGAGCGAGCAGTACGTC.